These 10 T cell receptor beta chains originate from one sample sequenced in a study of T cells in narcolepsy. The method was immunoSEQ multiplex PCR; TCRdb's version includes in-frame clones alone and lacks a portion of them. The sample has 32,000 or so clones, about 85% seen once. Specimen: CD45RA- memory CD4+ T cells from PBMCs. The receptors come from a human donor with narcolepsy.

The rearrangement uses TRBV6-5 and TRBJ1-4; perhaps TRBD1 as D (6 bases). The CDR3 runs to 14 residues. Trimming cost V 6 bases and J 2 bases, with 10 bases left between them. CDR1 and CDR2 (germline): MNHEY, SVGAGI. For the CDR3, the DNA is TGTGCCAGCAGAACAGGGATGACTAATGAAAAACTGTTTTTT. This gives the protein CASRTGMTNEKLFF.

The rearrangement joins TRBV4-3 to TRBJ1-2; D remains unclear. CDR1 is LGHNA and CDR2 is YSLEER in the germline V gene. The CDR3 is 15 residues long. V was clipped by 3 bases and J by 7 bases, with 18 bases between them. CDR3 DNA: TGCGCCAGCAGCCAGGAAAAAAGAGCCTTCGGTGGCTACACCTTC. Protein sequence: CASSQEKRAFGGYTF.

The chain uses TRBV6-5 and TRBJ2-7; D may correspond to TRBD1 or TRBD2 (5 bases each). The CDR3 consists of 14 residues. Trimming removed 5 bases from V and 2 bases from J, with 13 bases in between. Germline values: CDR1 MNHEY, CDR2 SVGAGI. The CDR3 DNA is TGTGCCAGCAGTGGGGACCTAACAGCCTACGAGCAGTACTTC. Translated: CASSGDLTAYEQYF.

This sequence joins TRBV6-5 and TRBJ1-2, with unresolved D. The V gene's germline CDR1 is MNHEY and CDR2 SVGAGI. The CDR3 runs to 11 residues. Deletions cut 6 bases from V and 8 bases from J, with 10 bases between. CDR3 nucleotide sequence: TGTGCCAGCAGCCCAGAAGTAGGCTACACCTTC. Its protein is CASSPEVGYTF.

V usage is TRBV7-9 and J usage is TRBJ1-4; 10 bases map to TRBD1. V was clipped by 5 bases and J by 1 base; unmatched bases: 4. Germline CDR1 and CDR2: SEHNR and FQNEAQ (reference sequence). The CDR3 runs to 16 residues. The CDR3 spells CASSPGDRGTNEKLFF. The CDR3 DNA sequence: TGTGCCAGCAGCCCGGGGGACAGGGGAACTAATGAAAAACTGTTTTTT.

The rearrangement links TRBV7-2 to TRBJ2-7; no clear D gene. Trimming shortened V by 3 bases and J by 7 bases, and 22 bases separated the two germline ends. Germline CDR1 reads SGHTA; CDR2 reads FQGNSA. There are 16 residues in the CDR3. The CDR3 nucleotides read TGTGCCAGCAGCTTTACCGGGTCCATATTAAAACGGGAGCAGTACTTC. Translated, it gives CASSFTGSILKREQYF.

The rearrangement uses TRBV5-4 and TRBJ2-2; tentative D call: TRBD1 (6 bases). The germline V gene has CDR1 SGHNT and CDR2 YYREEE (reference sequence). The CDR3 runs to 15 residues. V was shortened by 4 bases and J by 0 bases, with 10 bases between the two germline ends. CDR3 DNA sequence: TGTGCCAGCAGCACGGGACACGCGAACACCGGGGAGCTGTTTTTT. Residues: CASSTGHANTGELFF. The full variable domain, its missing parts supplied by reference TRBV5-4 and TRBJ2-2, is ETGVTQSPTHLIKTRGQQVTLRCSSQSGHNTVSWYQQALGQGPQFIFQYYREEENGRGNFPPRFSGLQFPNYSSELNVNALELDDSALYLCASSTGHANTGELFFGEGSRLTVL.

This sequence joins TRBV10-3 and TRBJ2-6; D is possibly TRBD1 or TRBD2 (5 bases each). Trimming left V 3 bases short and J 0 bases short, with 12 bases between. The CDR3 consists of 17 residues. Germline V gene sequence: CDR1 ENHRY, CDR2 SYGVKD. The CDR3 region is CAISELGGGSGANVLTF. CDR3 DNA sequence: TGTGCCATCAGTGAATTAGGTGGGGGCTCTGGGGCCAACGTCCTGACTTTC.

The chain links TRBV19 to TRBJ2-3, with TRBD2 as a possible D gene (6 bases). Germline lookup yields CDR1 LNHDA and CDR2 SQIVND (reference sequence). The CDR3 is 12 residues long. V was pared by 4 bases and J by 8 bases, with 10 bases between. CDR3 coding DNA: TGTGCCAGTAGTACCCAAGCGGGTACGCAGTATTTT. This encodes CASSTQAGTQYF.

The rearrangement joins TRBV2 to TRBJ1-5; tentatively, D is TRBD1 (5 bases). Germline V gene sequence: CDR1 SNHLY, CDR2 FYNNEI. Trimming stripped 7 bases from V and 2 bases from J, with 9 bases between. CDR3 length equals 13 residues. The CDR3 sequence: CASTRVGNQPQHF. The CDR3 bases are TGTGCCAGCACCAGGGTTGGCAATCAGCCCCAGCATTTT.